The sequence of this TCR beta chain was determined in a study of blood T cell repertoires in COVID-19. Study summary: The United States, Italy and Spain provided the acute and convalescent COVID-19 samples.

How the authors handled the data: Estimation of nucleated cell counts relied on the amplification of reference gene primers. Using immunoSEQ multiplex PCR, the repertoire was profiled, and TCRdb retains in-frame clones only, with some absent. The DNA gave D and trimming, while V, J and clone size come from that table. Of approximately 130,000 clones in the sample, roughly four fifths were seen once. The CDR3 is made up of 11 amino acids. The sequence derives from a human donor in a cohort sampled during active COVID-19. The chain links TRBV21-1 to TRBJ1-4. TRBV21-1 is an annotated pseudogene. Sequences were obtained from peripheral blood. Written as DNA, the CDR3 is TGTGCCAGCAGCCTTGGAGGGAAACTGTTTTTT. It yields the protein CASSLGGKLFF.